This T cell receptor (beta chain) was recorded in a study of cytomegalovirus exposure and HLA in healthy donors. Broader study findings: The study recorded some 160 TCR beta chains that were cytomegalovirus-associated.

Generated by immunoSEQ multiplex PCR, the TCRdb table keeps only in-frame clones and is missing some. This table holds about 160,000 clones, nearly 90% found once. The CDR3 sequence is 13 residues long. Germline V gives CDR1 SGHTA, CDR2 FQGNSA. V lost 5 bases to trimming and J lost 2 bases, with 9 bases between them. Turning to this clone: The antigen is undetermined.

Separation from the approximately 670-subject first cohort characterized the approximately 120-subject validation cohort, to which the donors belonged. This chain uses TRBV7-2 with TRBJ2-5; D gene unclear. The sequence derives from a woman aged 18-30 years in good health and CMV-seropositive. Input material: PBMCs. The CDR3 here is CASSTQLQETQYF. The CDR3 region has the DNA TGTGCCAGCAGCACACAGCTACAAGAGACCCAGTACTTC.